This T cell receptor beta chain was profiled in a study of regulatory T cells in long-lasting Graves disease. Study findings and constraints: Persistent disease favored TRBV28, TRBJ1-2 and TRBJ2-5.

CDR3 length: 15 residues. Germline V gene sequence: CDR1 WNHNN, CDR2 SYGVQD (reference sequence). V was cut by 4 bases and J by 8 bases, with 20 bases left in between. Stated time point: newly diagnosed GD, antithyroid drugs for less than 3 months. Construction of the TCR library relied on RNA isolated from PBMCs. Library construction for TCR beta used iRepertoire HTBI primers and Arm-PCR of CDR3 regions. MiXCR was run by TCRdb on the multiplex PCR reads, yielding one entry per CDR3 protein. The data show a few hundred thousand distinct CDR3 sequences, 18% seen once. This clonotype was counted ten times or more. The antigen is unknown. The same data also went into a second study, on T cells in Graves' hyperthyroidism and ophthalmopathy. Per that study: In patients aged 18 to 65, hyperthyroidism was newly diagnosed, with duration under 2 months. Diagnoses were established using clinical symptoms, serum thyroxine and TRAb, thyroid ultrasound and orbital computed tomography. Researchers ran a first-round RT-PCR on the TCR CDR3 using the HTBI primer set.

The chain uses TRBV10-1 and TRBJ1-1; D possibly corresponds to TRBD1 (6 bases). Sequenced here: peripheral blood mononuclear cells (PBMCs), sampled at new diagnosis, from a patient treated with antithyroid drugs. The TCR comes from a woman in her twenties or thirties with Graves disease. This CDR3 is CASSAGGQGTNEAFF. The CDR3 DNA is TGCGCCAGCAGTGCGGGCGGGCAGGGGACGAACGAAGCTTTCTTT.